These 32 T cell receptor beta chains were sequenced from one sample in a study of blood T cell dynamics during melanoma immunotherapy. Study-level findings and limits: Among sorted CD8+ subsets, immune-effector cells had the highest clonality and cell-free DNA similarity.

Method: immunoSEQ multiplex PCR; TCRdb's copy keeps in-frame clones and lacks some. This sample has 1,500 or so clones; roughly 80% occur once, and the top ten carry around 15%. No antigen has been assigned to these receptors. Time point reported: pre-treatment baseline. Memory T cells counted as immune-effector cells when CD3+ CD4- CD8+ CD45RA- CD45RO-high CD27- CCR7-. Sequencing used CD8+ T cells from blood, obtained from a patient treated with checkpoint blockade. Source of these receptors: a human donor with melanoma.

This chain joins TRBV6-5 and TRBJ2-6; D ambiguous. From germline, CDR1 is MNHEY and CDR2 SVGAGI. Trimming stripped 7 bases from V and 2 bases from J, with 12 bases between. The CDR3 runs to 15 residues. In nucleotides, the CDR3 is TGTGCCAGCACCGCCCGGGCCCCTGGGGCCAACGTCCTGACTTTC. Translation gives CASTARAPGANVLTF.

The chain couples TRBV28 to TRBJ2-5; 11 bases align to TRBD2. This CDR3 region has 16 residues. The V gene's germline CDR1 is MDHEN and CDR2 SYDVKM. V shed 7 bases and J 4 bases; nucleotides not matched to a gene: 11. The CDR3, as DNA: TGTGCCAGCACCCTACCCGGCCTAGCGGGAGGAGAGACCCAGTACTTC. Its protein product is CASTLPGLAGGETQYF.

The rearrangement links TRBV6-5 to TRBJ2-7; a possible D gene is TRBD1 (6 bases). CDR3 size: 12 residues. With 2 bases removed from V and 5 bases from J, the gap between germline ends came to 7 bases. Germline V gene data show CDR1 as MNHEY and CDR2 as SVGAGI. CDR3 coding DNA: TGTGCCAGCAGTTACGGGGGCCACGAGCAGTACTTC. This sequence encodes CASSYGGHEQYF.

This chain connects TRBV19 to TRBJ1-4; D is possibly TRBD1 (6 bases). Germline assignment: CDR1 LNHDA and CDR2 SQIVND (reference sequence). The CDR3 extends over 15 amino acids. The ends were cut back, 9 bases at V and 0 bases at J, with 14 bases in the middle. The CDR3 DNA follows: TGTGCCAGCACAACCAGGGGCCCAACTAATGAAAAACTGTTTTTT. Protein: CASTTRGPTNEKLFF.

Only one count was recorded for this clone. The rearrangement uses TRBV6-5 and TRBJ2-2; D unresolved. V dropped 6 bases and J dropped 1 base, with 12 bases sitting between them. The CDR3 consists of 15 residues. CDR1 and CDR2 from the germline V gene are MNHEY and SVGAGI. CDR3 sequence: CASSQRPENTGELFF. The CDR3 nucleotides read TGTGCCAGCAGCCAAAGACCAGAGAACACCGGGGAGCTGTTTTTT.

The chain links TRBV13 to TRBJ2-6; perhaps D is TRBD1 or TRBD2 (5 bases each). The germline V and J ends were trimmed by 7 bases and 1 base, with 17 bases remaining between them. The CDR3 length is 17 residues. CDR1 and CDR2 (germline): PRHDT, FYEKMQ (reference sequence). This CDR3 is CASTHRGRASGANVLTF. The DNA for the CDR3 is TGTGCCAGCACCCACCGGGGCAGGGCATCTGGGGCCAACGTCCTGACTTTC. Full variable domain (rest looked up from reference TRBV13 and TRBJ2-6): AAGVIQSPRHLIKEKRETATLKCYPIPRHDTVYWYQQGPGQDPQFLISFYEKMQSDKGSIPDRFSAQQFSDYHSELNMSSLELGDSALYFCASTHRGRASGANVLTFGAGSRLTVL.

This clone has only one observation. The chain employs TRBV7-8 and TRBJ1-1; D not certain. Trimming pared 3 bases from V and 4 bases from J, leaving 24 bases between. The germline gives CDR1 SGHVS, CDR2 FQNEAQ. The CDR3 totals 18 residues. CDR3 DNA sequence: TGTGCCAGCAGCTTTACAAACTCACTCCGGGCCGCGGGCACTGAAGCTTTCTTT. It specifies CASSFTNSLRAAGTEAFF. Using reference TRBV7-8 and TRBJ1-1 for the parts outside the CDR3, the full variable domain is GAGVSQSPRYKVAKRGQDVALRCDPISGHVSLFWYQQALGQGPEFLTYFQNEAQLDKSGLPSDRFFAERPEGSVSTLKIQRTQQEDSAVYLCASSFTNSLRAAGTEAFFGQGTRLTVV.

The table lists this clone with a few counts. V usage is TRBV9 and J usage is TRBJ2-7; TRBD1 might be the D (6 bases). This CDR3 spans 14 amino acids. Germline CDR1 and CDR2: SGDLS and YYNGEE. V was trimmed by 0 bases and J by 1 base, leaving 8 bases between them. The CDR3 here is CASSVDGQSYEQYF. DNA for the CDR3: TGTGCCAGCAGCGTAGACGGACAGTCCTACGAGCAGTACTTC.

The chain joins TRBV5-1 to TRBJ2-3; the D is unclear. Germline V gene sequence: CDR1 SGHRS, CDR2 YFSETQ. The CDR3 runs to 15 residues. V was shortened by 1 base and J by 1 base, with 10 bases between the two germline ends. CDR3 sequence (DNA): TGCGCCAGCAGCTTGAGTGCGGATGGCACAGATACGCAGTATTTT. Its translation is CASSLSADGTDTQYF.

CDR3 bases: TGTGCCACCAGCAGAGGCGGGGGCCCCGCCTCTGGGGCCAACGTCCTGACTTTC. Translation gives CATSRGGGPASGANVLTF. V usage is TRBV15 and J usage is TRBJ2-6; D is perhaps TRBD2 (7 bases). The CDR3 runs 18 residues. V was cut by 1 base and J by 0 bases, with 13 bases left in between. The germline CDR1 and CDR2 sequences are LNHNV and YYDKDF (reference sequence).

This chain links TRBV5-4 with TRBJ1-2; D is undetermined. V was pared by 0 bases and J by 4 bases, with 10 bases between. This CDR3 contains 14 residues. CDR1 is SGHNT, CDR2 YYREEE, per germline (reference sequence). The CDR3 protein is CASSLDSNIYGYTF. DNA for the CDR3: TGTGCCAGCAGCTTGGACAGCAACATCTATGGCTACACCTTC. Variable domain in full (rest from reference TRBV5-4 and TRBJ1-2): ETGVTQSPTHLIKTRGQQVTLRCSSQSGHNTVSWYQQALGQGPQFIFQYYREEENGRGNFPPRFSGLQFPNYSSELNVNALELDDSALYLCASSLDSNIYGYTFGSGTRLTVV.

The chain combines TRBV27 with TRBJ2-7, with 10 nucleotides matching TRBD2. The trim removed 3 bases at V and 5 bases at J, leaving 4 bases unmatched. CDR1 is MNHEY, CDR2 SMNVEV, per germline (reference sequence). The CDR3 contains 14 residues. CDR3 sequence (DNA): TGTGCCAGCAGTTTGACCGGGACTAGCGACGAGCAGTACTTC. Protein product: CASSLTGTSDEQYF.

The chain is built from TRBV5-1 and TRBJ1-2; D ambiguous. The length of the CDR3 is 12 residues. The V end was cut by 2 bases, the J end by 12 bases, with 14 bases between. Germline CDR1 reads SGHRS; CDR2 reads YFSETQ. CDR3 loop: CASSFRRSGDTF. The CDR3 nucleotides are TGCGCCAGCAGCTTTCGACGGTCAGGCGACACCTTC. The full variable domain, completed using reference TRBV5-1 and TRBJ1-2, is KAGVTQTPRYLIKTRGQQVTLSCSPISGHRSVSWYQQTPGQGLQFLFEYFSETQRNKGNFPGRFSGRQFSNSRSEMNVSTLELGDSALYLCASSFRRSGDTFGSGTRLTVV.

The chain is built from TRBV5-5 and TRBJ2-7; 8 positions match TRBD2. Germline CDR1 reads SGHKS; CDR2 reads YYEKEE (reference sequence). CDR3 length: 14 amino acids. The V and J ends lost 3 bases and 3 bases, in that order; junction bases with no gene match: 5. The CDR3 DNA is TGTGCCAGCAGCTGGGGAGCGGGAGACTACGAGCAGTACTTC. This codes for CASSWGAGDYEQYF. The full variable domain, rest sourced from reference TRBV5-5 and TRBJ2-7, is DAGVTQSPTHLIKTRGQQVTLRCSPISGHKSVSWYQQVLGQGPQFIFQYYEKEERGRGNFPDRFSARQFPNYSSELNVNALLLGDSALYLCASSWGAGDYEQYFGPGTRLTVT.

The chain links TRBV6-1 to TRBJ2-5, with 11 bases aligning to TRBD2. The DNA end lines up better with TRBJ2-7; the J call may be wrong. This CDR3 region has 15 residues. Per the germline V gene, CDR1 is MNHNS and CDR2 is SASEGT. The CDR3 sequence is CASSVSGRGGTEQYF. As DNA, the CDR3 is TGTGCCAGCAGTGTTAGCGGGAGGGGGGGCACCGAGCAGTACTTC.

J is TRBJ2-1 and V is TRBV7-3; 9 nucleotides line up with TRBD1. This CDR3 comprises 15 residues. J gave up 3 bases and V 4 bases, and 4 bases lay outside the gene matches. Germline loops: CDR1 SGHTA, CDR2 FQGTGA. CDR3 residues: CASSSGTGIYNEQFF. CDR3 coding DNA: TGTGCCAGCAGCTCCGGGACAGGGATCTACAATGAGCAGTTCTTC.

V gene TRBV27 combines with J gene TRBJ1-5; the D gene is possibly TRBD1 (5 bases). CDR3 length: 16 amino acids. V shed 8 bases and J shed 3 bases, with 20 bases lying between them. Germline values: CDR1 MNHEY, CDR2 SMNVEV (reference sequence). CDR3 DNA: TGTGCCAGCGGCGATCTCGGGGGGGGAATCAATCAGCCCCAGCATTTT. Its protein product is CASGDLGGGINQPQHF.

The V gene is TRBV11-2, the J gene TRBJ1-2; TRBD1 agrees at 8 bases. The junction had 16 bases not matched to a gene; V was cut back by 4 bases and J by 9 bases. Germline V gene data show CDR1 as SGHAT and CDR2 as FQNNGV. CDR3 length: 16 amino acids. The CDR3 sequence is CASSSGYPGQVFRYTF. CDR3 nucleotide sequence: TGTGCCAGCAGCTCGGGATACCCGGGACAGGTGTTTCGCTACACCTTC.

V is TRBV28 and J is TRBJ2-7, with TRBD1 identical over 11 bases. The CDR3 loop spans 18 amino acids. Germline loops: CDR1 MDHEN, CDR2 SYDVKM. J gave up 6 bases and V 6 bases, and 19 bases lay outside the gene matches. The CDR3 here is CASSSVGTMGQGEGEQYF. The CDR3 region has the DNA TGTGCCAGCAGCTCGGTCGGGACTATGGGACAGGGGGAAGGCGAGCAGTACTTC.

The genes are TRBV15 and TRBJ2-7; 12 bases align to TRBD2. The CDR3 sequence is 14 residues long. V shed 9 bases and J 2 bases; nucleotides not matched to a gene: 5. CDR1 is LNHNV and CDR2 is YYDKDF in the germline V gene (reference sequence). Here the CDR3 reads CATRLAGDPYEQYF. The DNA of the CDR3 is TGTGCCACTCGACTAGCGGGAGATCCCTACGAGCAGTACTTC.

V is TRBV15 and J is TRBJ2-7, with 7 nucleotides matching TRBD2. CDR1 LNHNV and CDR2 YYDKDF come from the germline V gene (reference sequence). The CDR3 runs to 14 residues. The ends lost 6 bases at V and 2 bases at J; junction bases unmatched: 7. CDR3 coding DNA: TGTGCCACCAGGGACGCGGGGGTACCCTACGAGCAGTACTTC. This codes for CATRDAGVPYEQYF. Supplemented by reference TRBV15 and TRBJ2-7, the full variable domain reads DAMVIQNPRYQVTQFGKPVTLSCSQTLNHNVMYWYQQKSSQAPKLLFHYYDKDFNNEADTPDNFQSRRPNTSFCFLDIRSPGLGDTAMYLCATRDAGVPYEQYFGPGTRLTVT.

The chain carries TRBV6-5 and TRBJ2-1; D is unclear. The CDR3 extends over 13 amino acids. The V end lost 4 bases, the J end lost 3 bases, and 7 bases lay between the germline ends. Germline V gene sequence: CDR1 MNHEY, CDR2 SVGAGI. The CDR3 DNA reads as TGTGCCAGCAGTTGGGCAGGCTACAATGAGCAGTTCTTC. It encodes CASSWAGYNEQFF.

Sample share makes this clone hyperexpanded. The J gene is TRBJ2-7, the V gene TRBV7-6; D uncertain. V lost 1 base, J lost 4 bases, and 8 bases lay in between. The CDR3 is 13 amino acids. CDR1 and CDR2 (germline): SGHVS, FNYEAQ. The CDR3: CASSLGPNYEQYF. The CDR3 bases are TGTGCCAGCAGCTTAGGGCCAAATTACGAGCAGTACTTC.

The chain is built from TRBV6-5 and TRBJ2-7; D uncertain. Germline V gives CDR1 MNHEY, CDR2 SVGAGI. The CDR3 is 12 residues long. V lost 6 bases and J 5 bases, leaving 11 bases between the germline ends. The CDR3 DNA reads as TGTGCCAGCAGCCGACCCAGGAACGAGCAGTACTTC. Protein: CASSRPRNEQYF.

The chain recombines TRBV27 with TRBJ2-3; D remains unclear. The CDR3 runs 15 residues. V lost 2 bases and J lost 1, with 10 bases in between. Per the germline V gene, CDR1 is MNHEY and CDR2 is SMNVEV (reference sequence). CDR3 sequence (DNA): TGTGCCAGCAGTTTAGGTTCGGGCCGCACAGATACGCAGTATTTT. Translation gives CASSLGSGRTDTQYF.

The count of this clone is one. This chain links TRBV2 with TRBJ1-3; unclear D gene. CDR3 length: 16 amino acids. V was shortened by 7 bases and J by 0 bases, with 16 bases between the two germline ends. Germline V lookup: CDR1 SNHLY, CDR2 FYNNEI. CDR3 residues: CASTLPRRSSGNTIYF. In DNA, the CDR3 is TGTGCCAGCACCCTACCCCGGCGGAGCTCTGGAAACACCATATATTTT. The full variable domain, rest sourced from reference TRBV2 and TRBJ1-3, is EPEVTQTPSHQVTQMGQEVILRCVPISNHLYFYWYRQILGQKVEFLVSFYNNEISEKSEIFDDQFSVERPDGSNFTLKIRSTKLEDSAMYFCASTLPRRSSGNTIYFGEGSWLTVV.

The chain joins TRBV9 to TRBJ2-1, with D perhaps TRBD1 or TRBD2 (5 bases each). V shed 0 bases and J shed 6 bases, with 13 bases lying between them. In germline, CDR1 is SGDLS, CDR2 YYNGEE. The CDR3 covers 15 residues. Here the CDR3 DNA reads TGTGCCAGCAGCGTAGCTTGGGGGAGCGCCAATGAGCAGTTCTTC. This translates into CASSVAWGSANEQFF.

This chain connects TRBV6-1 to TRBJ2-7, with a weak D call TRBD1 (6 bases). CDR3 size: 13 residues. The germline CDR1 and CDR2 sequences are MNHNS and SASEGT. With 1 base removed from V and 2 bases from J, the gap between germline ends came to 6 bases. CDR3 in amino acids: CASSEGTAYEQYF. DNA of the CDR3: TGTGCCAGCAGTGAAGGGACAGCCTACGAGCAGTACTTC.

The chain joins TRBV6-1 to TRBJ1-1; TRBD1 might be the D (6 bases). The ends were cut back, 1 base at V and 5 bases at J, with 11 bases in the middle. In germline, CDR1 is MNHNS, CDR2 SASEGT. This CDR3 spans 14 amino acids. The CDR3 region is CASSEGGGSTEAFF. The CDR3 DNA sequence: TGTGCCAGCAGTGAAGGAGGGGGTAGTACTGAAGCTTTCTTT.

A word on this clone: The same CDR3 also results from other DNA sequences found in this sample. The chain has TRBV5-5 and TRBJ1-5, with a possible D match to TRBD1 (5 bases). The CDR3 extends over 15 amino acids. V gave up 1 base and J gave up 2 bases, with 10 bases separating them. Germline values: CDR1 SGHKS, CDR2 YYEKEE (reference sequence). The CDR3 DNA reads TGTGCCAGCAGCTTGTGGGGGGAAGGCAATCAGCCCCAGCATTTT. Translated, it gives CASSLWGEGNQPQHF.

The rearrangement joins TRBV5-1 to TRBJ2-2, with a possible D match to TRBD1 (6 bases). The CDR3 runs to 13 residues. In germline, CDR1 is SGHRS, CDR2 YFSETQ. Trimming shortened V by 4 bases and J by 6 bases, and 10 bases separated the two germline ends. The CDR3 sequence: CASSPAGAGELFF. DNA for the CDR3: TGCGCCAGCAGCCCAGCAGGGGCCGGGGAGCTGTTTTTT.

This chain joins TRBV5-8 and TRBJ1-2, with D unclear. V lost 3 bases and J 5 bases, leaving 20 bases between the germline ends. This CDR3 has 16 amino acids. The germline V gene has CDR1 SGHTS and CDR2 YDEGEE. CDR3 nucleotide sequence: TGTGCCAGCAGCTGGATACGAAGTTTGGGATCGTATGGCTACACCTTC. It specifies CASSWIRSLGSYGYTF.